This T cell receptor (beta chain) appears in the sequencing data of a study of cytomegalovirus exposure and HLA in healthy donors. The study, taken as a whole, reports: Most TCR sequences showed up rarely, but some public TCRs showed up in many donors.

V was clipped by 0 bases and J by 1 base, with 7 bases between them. The CDR3 loop spans 15 amino acids. Germline V gene data show CDR1 as SGHRS and CDR2 as YFSETQ. Details on this clone: No antigen is known for it.

Some clones are missing from TCRdb's copy, which holds only in-frame ones; the method was immunoSEQ multiplex PCR. The table shows 150,000 or so clones, with roughly 87% occurring only once. The clonotype comes from a woman aged 18-29 years in good health and CMV-seronegative. The chain has TRBV5-1 and TRBJ2-2; D may be TRBD1 (6 bases). Sequencing was performed on PBMCs. CDR3: CASSLARGNTGELFF. Written as DNA, the CDR3 is TGCGCCAGCAGCTTGGCCAGGGGGAACACCGGGGAGCTGTTTTTT.